This T cell receptor (beta chain) derives from a study of beta chain features in type 1 diabetes. The CDR3 runs to 16 residues. Trimming cost V 8 bases and J 9 bases, with 28 bases left between them. Germline CDR1 and CDR2: SGHAT and FQNNGV. Worth noting for this clone: Its matching antigen is unknown.

The whole isolated RNA underwent reverse transcription, so sequencing captured expressed TCRB transcripts. TCRdb's table, derived via immunoSEQ multiplex PCR, lists solely in-frame clones and lacks some. The table has some 110,000 clones, about 17% seen once. General study results and limits: For patients and controls alike, PCR might favor shorter templates to the same degree. Researchers could not determine here whether HLA type influences TCRB rearrangement. Moderate but significant shortening of TCRB CDR3s was recorded in all four CD4+ subsets from Type 1 diabetes patients.

This sequence joins TRBV11-2 and TRBJ2-5; perhaps TRBD2 as D (6 bases). The origin of this receptor is a young man with type 1 diabetes. The material sequenced was central memory CD4+ T cells from blood. This chain's CDR3 is CASRKGDSGLGLAQYF. CDR3 DNA: TGTGCCAGCCGTAAAGGGGATAGCGGCTTAGGGTTGGCCCAGTACTTC.